Presented here are 16 T cell receptor beta chains from one specimen sequenced in a study of PD-1 blockade in classical Hodgkin lymphoma. Assay: immunoSEQ multiplex PCR; the TCRdb copy retains only in-frame clones and omits some. The table shows fewer than 25,000 clones, with about 82% occurring only once. After autologous stem cell transplantation all patients relapsed, and prior brentuximab vedotin exposure differed between cohorts. The sequenced sample was peripheral blood mononuclear cells (PBMCs), obtained before the second cycle of nivolumab. The receptors here all came from a human donor with classical Hodgkin lymphoma.

CDR3: CASSVRIASTDTQYF. The CDR3 nucleotides read TGTGCCAGCAGCGTCCGGATTGCTAGCACAGATACGCAGTATTTT. The chain has TRBV9 and TRBJ2-3; D is ambiguous. V lost 2 bases, J lost 0 bases, and 10 bases lay in between. CDR1 SGDLS and CDR2 YYNGEE come from the germline V gene. This CDR3 comprises 15 residues. The variable domain in full, completed from reference TRBV9 and TRBJ2-3, reads DSGVTQTPKHLITATGQRVTLRCSPRSGDLSVYWYQQSLDQGLQFLIQYYNGEERAKGNILERFSAQQFPDLHSELNLSSLELGDSALYFCASSVRIASTDTQYFGPGTRLTVL.

The CDR3 coding sequence is TGTGCCAGCAGCTTAGGATGGACCGCTGAAGCTTTCTTT. This translates into CASSLGWTAEAFF. The chain uses TRBV7-2 and TRBJ1-1; D remains ambiguous. The CDR3 contains 13 residues. Trimming took off 1 base at V and 6 bases at J, with 9 bases between the two ends. Looked up from germline, CDR1 is SGHTA and CDR2 is FQGNSA.

This sequence joins TRBV18 and TRBJ2-2; 9 bases match TRBD1. J gave up 0 bases and V 1 base, and 12 bases lay outside the gene matches. The CDR3 has 20 amino acids. CDR1 is KGHSH, CDR2 LQKENI, per germline. CDR3 in DNA: TGTGCCAGCTCACCACTTATCGGGACAGGGTCTTCAGCGAACACCGGGGAGCTGTTTTTT. It specifies CASSPLIGTGSSANTGELFF.

This chain uses TRBV5-8 with TRBJ2-7; D ambiguous. From germline, CDR1 is SGHTS and CDR2 YDEGEE. Trimming took off 3 bases at V and 4 bases at J, with 8 bases between the two ends. The CDR3 sequence is 12 residues long. The chain's CDR3 is CASSSSYYEQYF. Here the CDR3 DNA reads TGTGCCAGCAGCTCGTCCTATTACGAGCAGTACTTC.

The chain combines TRBV18 with TRBJ2-1; 13 nucleotides line up with TRBD2. Unmatched junction bases numbered 5, after V lost 2 bases and J lost 4 bases. The CDR3 consists of 17 residues. Per germline, CDR1 KGHSH and CDR2 LQKENI. As DNA, the CDR3 is TGTGCCAGCTCACCAAAGAGACTAGCGGGGGGTTACAATGAGCAGTTCTTC. As protein: CASSPKRLAGGYNEQFF. The full variable domain, rest sourced from reference TRBV18 and TRBJ2-1, is NAGVMQNPRHLVRRRGQEARLRCSPMKGHSHVYWYRQLPEEGLKFMVYLQKENIIDESGMPKERFSAEFPKEGPSILRIQQVVRGDSAAYFCASSPKRLAGGYNEQFFGPGTRLTVL.

The table lists this clone with a few counts. The rearrangement links TRBV27 to TRBJ1-6, with 7 bases identical to TRBD1. Looked up from germline, CDR1 is MNHEY and CDR2 is SMNVEV (reference sequence). The J segment lost 10 bases and the V segment lost 6 bases, leaving 15 bases of the junction unmatched. CDR3 length: 16 residues. For the CDR3, the DNA is TGTGCCAGCAGCATGCAGGGGGAAATTGGTGGATCACCCCTCCACTTT. Amino acid sequence: CASSMQGEIGGSPLHF.

The gene calls are TRBV10-3 and TRBJ2-7, with TRBD1 matching 7 bases. V trimming: 4 bases; J trimming: 1 base; junction bases outside the gene matches: 7. This CDR3 has 15 residues. Per germline, CDR1 ENHRY and CDR2 SYGVKD. CDR3 nucleotides: TGTGCCATCAGTGGGAGACAGGGCAAATCCTACGAGCAGTACTTC. Residues: CAISGRQGKSYEQYF.

The chain has TRBV7-2 and TRBJ1-1; D unresolved. The CDR3 loop spans 12 amino acids. Germline V CDR1 and CDR2: SGHTA, FQGNSA. Trimming took off 7 bases at V and 5 bases at J, with 11 bases between the two ends. CDR3 loop: CASTTRGTEAFF. Written as DNA, the CDR3 is TGTGCCAGCACAACAAGAGGTACTGAAGCTTTCTTT.

This clone was observed a single time. V and J are TRBV7-2 and TRBJ2-5, with 9 nucleotides matching TRBD1. The CDR3 spans 14 residues. J gave up 4 bases and V 7 bases, and 7 bases lay outside the gene matches. The germline V gene has CDR1 SGHTA and CDR2 FQGNSA. CDR3 in DNA: TGTGCCAGCATGTCGGGACAGGGAAGAGAGACCCAGTACTTC. It codes for CASMSGQGRETQYF.

This clone appeared once. This chain uses TRBV10-3 with TRBJ2-3; D unclear. The length of the CDR3 is 14 residues. The V end lost 1 base, the J end lost 7 bases, and 12 bases lay between the germline ends. Per germline, CDR1 ENHRY and CDR2 SYGVKD. The CDR3 DNA reads TGTGCCATCAGTGAGTTTATAGCTGATTATACGCAGTATTTT. Its protein is CAISEFIADYTQYF.

In DNA, the CDR3 is TGTGCCAGCAGCAAGGTCGGCGGGGTCGAGCAGTACTTC. It encodes CASSKVGGVEQYF. The chain combines TRBV5-5 with TRBJ2-7; D might be TRBD2 (6 bases). The CDR3 extends over 13 amino acids. In germline, CDR1 is SGHKS, CDR2 YYEKEE (reference sequence). Trimming pared 4 bases from V and 6 bases from J, leaving 14 bases between.

This clone has just a few counts. This chain connects TRBV18 to TRBJ1-5; D uncertain. Germline V gene sequence: CDR1 KGHSH, CDR2 LQKENI. This CDR3 comprises 14 residues. V was clipped by 1 base and J by 0 bases, with 4 bases between them. CDR3 in amino acids: CASSPRVSNQPQHF. The CDR3 nucleotides read TGTGCCAGCTCACCACGGGTTAGCAATCAGCCCCAGCATTTT.

As regards this clone: Other DNA sequences from this sample encode an identical CDR3 as well. This chain joins TRBV11-2 and TRBJ2-7, with 8 bases identical to TRBD1. V gave up 1 base and J gave up 7 bases; unmatched junction bases: 6. Germline V CDR1 and CDR2: SGHAT, FQNNGV. The CDR3 extends over 14 amino acids. The CDR3 protein is CASSLGQGAGEQYF. DNA for the CDR3: TGTGCCAGCAGCTTAGGCCAGGGGGCAGGGGAGCAGTACTTC.

This chain links TRBV6-6 with TRBJ1-4; D uncertain. Trimming shortened V by 5 bases and J by 0 bases, and 10 bases separated the two germline ends. Germline CDR1 reads MNHNY; CDR2 reads SVGAGI (reference sequence). The CDR3 consists of 15 residues. CDR3 nucleotides: TGTGCCAGCAGTCTGAACCGAGCAACTAATGAAAAACTGTTTTTT. Its protein product is CASSLNRATNEKLFF.

Remarks on this clone: One end of the junction does not line up with germline, which may come from a read error. The V and J genes are TRBV6-5 and TRBJ2-7; weak D call: TRBD1 (6 bases). CDR1 and CDR2 (germline): MNHEY, SVGAGI. CDR3 length equals 12 residues. The CDR3 here is CASSEDFRQVVF. In DNA, the CDR3 is TGTGCCAGCAGTGAAGACTTTCGACAGGTAGTCTTC.

The V and J genes are TRBV10-3 and TRBJ2-3; D remains ambiguous. Germline CDR1 ENHRY, CDR2 SYGVKD. V was trimmed by 2 bases and J by 1 base, leaving 10 bases between them. The CDR3 length is 15 residues. For the CDR3, the DNA is TGTGCCATCAGTGAGAACCCTCTCGGCACAGATACGCAGTATTTT. Amino acids: CAISENPLGTDTQYF.